The T cell receptor (beta chain) under discussion was sequenced for a study of radiation and T cells in renal cell carcinoma. Study-level information: Nephrectomy followed 15 Gy stereotactic body radiation by 4 weeks. Study-wide results and caveats: Pretreatment tumor biopsies were lacking, so baseline clonotypes are unknown. From baseline, blood top tumor clonotypes peaked at 2 weeks post-radiation.

The repertoire was sequenced with immunoSEQ multiplex PCR; TCRdb's copy has only in-frame clones and lacks some. This table has 150,000 or so clones, 70% to 90% appearing once. Time point reported: baseline pretreatment blood. Treatment of the sample: 15 Gy SBRT to primary tumor, nephrectomy 4 weeks later. The patient's renal cell carcinoma had clear cell pathology. Comments on this clone: What it recognizes is unknown.

This CDR3 spans 17 amino acids. Sample: blood, taken from a patient whose treatment included radiotherapy and nephrectomy. V gene TRBV21-1 combines with J gene TRBJ1-1. TRBV21-1 is listed as a pseudogene. This receptor was obtained from a woman aged 45-60 years with renal cell carcinoma. The CDR3 bases are TGTGCCAGCAGCAAAGGGGGGGCAGGGGATGTGGAAACTGAAGCTTTCTTT. It codes for CASSKGGAGDVETEAFF.